The 26 T cell receptor beta chains below were found in one sample sequenced in a study of PD-1 blockade in classical Hodgkin lymphoma. Repertoires were generated with immunoSEQ multiplex PCR, while TCRdb's copy carries only in-frame clones and drops some. The sample contains approximately 13,000 clones, about nine tenths of which appear only once. The time point: cycle 4 day 1 (C4D1), after about 6 weeks of nivolumab. In every patient, relapse followed autologous stem cell transplantation, while exposure to brentuximab vedotin differed. Thawed PBMCs underwent magnetic negative selection to yield purified CD4+ T cells. Specimen: CD4+ T cells from blood, collected before the fourth cycle of nivolumab. These receptors were obtained from a human donor with classical Hodgkin lymphoma.

J is TRBJ2-3 and V is TRBV5-8; TRBD2 matches 11 bases. V was pared by 0 bases and J by 4 bases, with 10 bases of the junction left unmatched. CDR3 length: 18 amino acids. Germline V lookup: CDR1 SGHTS, CDR2 YDEGEE. CDR3 bases: TGTGCCAGCAGCTTGGGAACCGCACTAGCGGGAGTGGCAGATACGCAGTATTTT. The encoded protein is CASSLGTALAGVADTQYF.

The chain employs TRBV6-5 and TRBJ1-2; 8 bases fit TRBD1. Germline assignment: CDR1 MNHEY and CDR2 SVGAGI. The CDR3 totals 14 residues. With V trimmed by 2 bases and J by 4 bases, 3 bases remained unmatched. CDR3: CASSYGTGRYGYTF. The CDR3 DNA sequence: TGTGCCAGCAGTTACGGGACAGGTCGCTATGGCTACACCTTC.

V gene TRBV28 combines with J gene TRBJ2-2; 9 bases match TRBD1. The CDR3 runs to 14 residues. The germline V gene encodes CDR1 MDHEN and CDR2 SYDVKM. J gave up 4 bases and V 10 bases, and 7 bases lay outside the gene matches. The CDR3 is CAIRQGGTTGELFF. CDR3 nucleotide sequence: TGTGCCATCCGACAGGGGGGGACCACCGGGGAGCTGTTTTTT.

The chain links TRBV5-4 to TRBJ2-4, with 9 positions matching TRBD1. Trimming took 4 bases from V and 6 from J; bases not matched to a gene: 14. Germline CDR1 and CDR2: SGHNT and YYREEE (reference sequence). There are 17 residues in the CDR3. CDR3 protein: CASSPDRGATKLNIQYF. As DNA, the CDR3 is TGTGCCAGCAGCCCCGACAGGGGGGCAACAAAGTTAAACATTCAGTACTTC.

The V gene is TRBV2, the J gene TRBJ1-1; D gene uncertain. The CDR3 loop spans 14 amino acids. V was trimmed by 7 bases and J by 0 bases, leaving 12 bases between them. In germline, CDR1 is SNHLY, CDR2 FYNNEI. The CDR3 bases are TGTGCCAGCATCGTAGGACGTATGAACACTGAAGCTTTCTTT. Encoded protein: CASIVGRMNTEAFF.

In its sample, this clone was seen once. CDR3 amino acids: CASRTTGGSDEQYF. For the CDR3, the DNA is TGTGCCAGCAGAACGACAGGGGGCAGCGACGAGCAGTACTTC. V and J are TRBV6-6 and TRBJ2-7, with 10 bases identical to TRBD1. This CDR3 is built from 14 residues. Germline CDR1 is MNHNY and CDR2 is SVGAGI (reference sequence). Trimming cost V 6 bases and J 5 bases; bases outside gene matches: 7.

The genes are TRBV9 and TRBJ2-7, with TRBD1 matching over 12 bases. The CDR3 consists of 14 residues. Germline loops: CDR1 SGDLS, CDR2 YYNGEE. The ends lost 3 bases at V and 6 bases at J; junction bases unmatched: 4. The CDR3 DNA reads TGTGCCAGCAGCGGGGACAGGGGGCGCGTCGAGCAGTACTTC. Translation: CASSGDRGRVEQYF.

This sequence joins TRBV5-1 and TRBJ1-1, with TRBD1 matching over 9 bases. The trim removed 4 bases at V and 11 bases at J, leaving 15 bases unmatched. Germline V lookup: CDR1 SGHRS, CDR2 YFSETQ. This CDR3 region has 15 residues. The CDR3 coding sequence is TGCGCCAGCAGCAGAGAACAGGGGGCTCTCGATAGGGCTTTCTTT. It codes for CASSREQGALDRAFF.

This clone was counted a single time. The rearrangement uses TRBV7-2 and TRBJ1-2; D not certain. Between the trimmed V and J ends, which lost 5 bases and 4 bases, there was a span of 11 bases. In germline, CDR1 is SGHTA, CDR2 FQGNSA. The CDR3 spans 13 residues. The CDR3 bases are TGTGCCAGCAGCGGCTGGACCTCCTATGGCTACACCTTC. Its translation: CASSGWTSYGYTF.

V usage is TRBV19 and J usage is TRBJ1-5; D unresolved. V lost 0 bases and J 0 bases, leaving 9 bases between the germline ends. Germline CDR1 reads LNHDA; CDR2 reads SQIVND (reference sequence). This CDR3 comprises 16 residues. CDR3 in amino acids: CASSIDRVYSNQPQHF. CDR3 DNA sequence: TGTGCCAGTAGTATAGACAGAGTTTATAGCAATCAGCCCCAGCATTTT.

This chain uses TRBV7-2 with TRBJ2-7; 8 nucleotides align to TRBD1. CDR1 and CDR2 (germline): SGHTA, FQGNSA. The V segment lost 0 bases and the J segment 2 bases; nucleotides outside the gene matches: 6. CDR3 length: 16 residues. The CDR3 sequence: CASSLATTGAPYEQYF. The CDR3 DNA reads TGTGCCAGCAGCTTAGCGACGACAGGGGCGCCCTACGAGCAGTACTTC.

The chain employs TRBV5-1 and TRBJ1-1; D gene unclear. Germline V lookup: CDR1 SGHRS, CDR2 YFSETQ. The CDR3 consists of 13 residues. Trimming stripped 0 bases from V and 8 bases from J, with 11 bases between. CDR3 nucleotides: TGCGCCAGCAGCTTGGTTTCCCAACTAGAAGCTTTCTTT. It translates to CASSLVSQLEAFF.

V and J are TRBV9 and TRBJ2-6; 7 bases match TRBD1. CDR1 and CDR2 from the germline V gene are SGDLS and YYNGEE. This CDR3 region has 15 residues. Germline trimming cut 6 bases from V and 2 bases from J; bases unmatched to any gene: 5. The CDR3 nucleotides read TGTGCCAGCACCTTAGGGACAGCTGGGGCCAACGTCCTGACTTTC. This gives the protein CASTLGTAGANVLTF.

The gene calls are TRBV5-4 and TRBJ2-5; TRBD1 or TRBD2 may be the D gene (5 bases each). The V end lost 1 base, the J end lost 3 bases, and 10 bases lay between the germline ends. CDR1 is SGHNT, CDR2 YYREEE, per germline (reference sequence). The CDR3 spans 14 residues. The CDR3: CASSLYGTEETQYF. In DNA, the CDR3 is TGTGCCAGCAGCTTGTATGGGACCGAAGAGACCCAGTACTTC.

V and J are TRBV15 and TRBJ1-6; D gene unclear. Trimming removed 7 bases from V and 6 bases from J, with 10 bases in between. Germline CDR1 reads LNHNV; CDR2 reads YYDKDF (reference sequence). The CDR3 extends over 13 amino acids. The CDR3 region has the DNA TGTGCCACCACTCCGACCCGTAATTCACCCCTCCACTTT. Translation gives CATTPTRNSPLHF.

The rearrangement links TRBV18 to TRBJ2-5; D is ambiguous. V lost 6 bases to trimming and J lost 5 bases, with 13 bases between them. Germline V lookup: CDR1 KGHSH, CDR2 LQKENI. CDR3 length: 13 residues. The CDR3 spells CASSPTQRETQYF. In DNA, the CDR3 is TGTGCCAGCTCCCCAACGCAGAGGGAGACCCAGTACTTC.

The gene calls are TRBV19 and TRBJ2-5; 10 bases match TRBD1. The CDR3 loop spans 14 amino acids. J lost 5 bases, V lost 4 bases, and 4 bases had no gene match. Germline CDR1 and CDR2: LNHDA and SQIVND (reference sequence). Written as DNA, the CDR3 is TGTGCCAGTAGTACCTGGACAGGGGGGGAGACCCAGTACTTC. This translates into CASSTWTGGETQYF.

The table lists this clone with a count of one. This chain uses TRBV19 with TRBJ2-5; D gene ambiguous. The V gene lost 5 bases and the J gene lost 5 bases, with 9 bases spanning the gap. CDR1 and CDR2 from the germline V gene are LNHDA and SQIVND (reference sequence). The CDR3 runs to 12 residues. In nucleotides, the CDR3 is TGTGCCAGTAGTGGCACAGTCGAGACCCAGTACTTC. Translated, it gives CASSGTVETQYF.

J is TRBJ1-2 and V is TRBV28; unclear D gene. The CDR3 is 13 amino acids. Germline V CDR1 and CDR2: MDHEN, SYDVKM. The V and J ends lost 7 bases and 0 bases respectively, with 9 bases between them. CDR3 coding DNA: TGTGCCAGCAAATCGGAACCTAACTATGGCTACACCTTC. This encodes CASKSEPNYGYTF.

The V and J genes are TRBV30 and TRBJ2-3; D gene uncertain. The CDR3 covers 11 residues. The V gene's germline CDR1 is GTSNPN and CDR2 SVGIG (reference sequence). V lost 1 base and J lost 4, with 3 bases in between. This CDR3 reads CAWSAPDTQYF. In nucleotides, the CDR3 is TGTGCCTGGAGTGCCCCAGATACGCAGTATTTT.

Only one count was recorded for this clone. This rearrangement joins TRBV29-1 to TRBJ2-4; perhaps TRBD2 as D (7 bases). V lost 7 bases, J lost 1 base, and 20 bases lay in between. Germline values: CDR1 SQVTM, CDR2 ANQGSEA. The CDR3 loop spans 16 amino acids. This chain's CDR3 is CSGGGGGSGAKNIQYF. The CDR3 DNA sequence: TGCAGCGGCGGGGGCGGGGGTAGCGGGGCCAAAAACATTCAGTACTTC.

The chain is built from TRBV7-2 and TRBJ2-3; D gene ambiguous. The CDR3 sequence is 12 residues long. Trimming left V 5 bases short and J 4 bases short, with 7 bases between. The germline V gene encodes CDR1 SGHTA and CDR2 FQGNSA. CDR3 sequence (DNA): TGTGCCAGCAGCCTCTTATCAGATACGCAGTATTTT. Protein: CASSLLSDTQYF.

The chain couples TRBV21-1 to TRBJ2-5; the D call in the table, TRBD1, was not verified against the DNA. TRBV21-1 is flagged as a pseudogene. This CDR3 contains 13 residues. The CDR3 DNA sequence: TGTGCCAGCAGCAAAGGAACCTGGACAAGTCCTTACTTC. It yields the protein CASSKGTWTSPYF.

J is TRBJ1-1 and V is TRBV6-6, with D maybe TRBD1 (5 bases). Germline assignment: CDR1 MNHNY and CDR2 SVGAGI (reference sequence). The CDR3 consists of 15 residues. The V end lost 6 bases, the J end lost 0 bases, and 14 bases lay between the germline ends. The CDR3 loop reads CASRLRQSVNTEAFF. The CDR3 DNA is TGTGCCAGCAGATTAAGACAGAGCGTGAACACTGAAGCTTTCTTT.

The chain recombines TRBV10-2 with TRBJ1-5; TRBD1 agrees at 8 bases. J lost 3 bases, V lost 6 bases, and 1 base had no gene match. The CDR3 totals 13 residues. Germline V gene sequence: CDR1 WSHSY, CDR2 SAAADI. The chain's CDR3 is CASRGQVNQPQHF. The CDR3, as DNA: TGCGCCAGCAGGGGACAGGTCAATCAGCCCCAGCATTTT.

The CDR3 spells CASSPNLGQGNYGYTF. The DNA for the CDR3 is TGTGCCAGCAGCCCGAACTTGGGGCAGGGTAACTATGGCTACACCTTC. This chain uses TRBV7-9 with TRBJ1-2; D might be TRBD1 (5 bases). Trimming stripped 5 bases from V and 1 base from J, with 17 bases between. Germline assignment: CDR1 SEHNR and CDR2 FQNEAQ (reference sequence). The CDR3 totals 16 residues.